The 2 T cell receptor delta chains listed next were all sequenced from one sample in a study of gamma-delta T cells after stem cell transplantation. TCRdb called clones anew from the RT-PCR reads with CATT. The sample's table shows a few delta-chain clones. Sequenced input: gamma-delta T cells. The source of these receptors is a human donor. It is not recorded whose cells these are; they may come from a transplant donor. This table probably holds off-target reads from a library built for another chain.

This clone was picked up a small number of times. The rearrangement joins TRDV2 to TRDJ1; D ambiguous. Germline CDR1 GEAIGNYY, CDR2 EKD. Trimming took off 0 bases at V and 1 base at J, with 5 bases between the two ends. The CDR3 runs 13 residues. The CDR3 DNA reads TGTGCCTGTGACACCGAGCTCACCGATAAACTCATCTTT. The encoded protein is CACDTELTDKLIF.

This clone was observed a few times. The chain links TRDV2 to TRDJ3; 11 bases fit TRDD3. Germline V CDR1 and CDR2: GEAIGNYY, EKD. CDR3 size: 20 residues. V shed 0 bases, J shed 0 bases, and the junction held 6 bases outside the gene matches. The CDR3 here is CACDTVLGDTSSWDTRQMFF. The CDR3 DNA reads as TGTGCCTGTGACACCGTTCTGGGGGATACAAGCTCCTGGGACACCCGACAGATGTTTTTC.